This is a list of T cell receptor beta chains from one sample in a study of cytomegalovirus exposure and HLA in healthy donors. Libraries were prepared by immunoSEQ multiplex PCR; TCRdb keeps only in-frame clonotypes and omits some of them. The sample contains about 140,000 clones, approximately 70% of which appear only once. Input material: PBMCs. Source of these receptors: a human donor in good health. The CDR3 runs from the conserved cysteine through the conserved F or W. Each record gives: V gene, J gene, D gene, clone size, CDR3 DNA, CDR3 protein. A D gene is named only where the DNA matches it firmly. The size field is filled for only some rows; it gives once, few, many or a size class.

TRBV7-7,TRBJ2-5,.,.,TGTGCTAGCAGCTCGGGACTTCAAGAGACCCAGTACTTC,CASSSGLQETQYF
TRBV5-8,TRBJ1-1,TRBD1,.,TGTGCCAGCAGCCCAGGACAGGGGGCCATATACACTGAAGCTTTCTTT,CASSPGQGAIYTEAFF
TRBV4-2,TRBJ2-7,TRBD1,.,TGTGCCAGCAGCCTATCAGGGGGTCGGAACGAGCAGTACTTC,CASSLSGGRNEQYF
TRBV15,TRBJ2-7,TRBD2,.,TGTGCCACCAGCAGAAGCCGGGACTACCGCTACGAGCAGTACTTC,CATSRSRDYRYEQYF
TRBV5-4,TRBJ2-1,.,.,TGTGCCAGCAGCCTCTTACGGGGGAATGAGCAGTTCTTC,CASSLLRGNEQFF
TRBV7-2,TRBJ2-2,.,.,TGTGCCAGCAGCTTAAAGACAGGAAACACCGGGGAGCTGTTTTTT,CASSLKTGNTGELFF
TRBV5-1,TRBJ2-1,TRBD2,few,TGCGCCAGCAGCCCGGGACTAGCGGCTGTGTTGGAGCAGTTCTTC,CASSPGLAAVLEQFF
TRBV7-3,TRBJ2-1,.,.,TGTGCCAGCAGCCAATCCGCCGGGTACAATGAGCAGTTCTTC,CASSQSAGYNEQFF
TRBV2,TRBJ1-1,.,.,TGTGCCAGCAGGAACTCGGTTAGGCCGGAGGGATTCTTT,CASRNSVRPEGFF
TRBV18,TRBJ2-5,TRBD1,.,TGTGCCAGCTTCACCACGAGGGACAGACAAGAGACCCAGTACTTC,CASFTTRDRQETQYF
TRBV19,TRBJ1-6,.,once,TGTGCCAGTAGTTACCTCCTGCCCGTCGGGTCACCCCTCCACTTT,CASSYLLPVGSPLHF
TRBV10-3,TRBJ2-3,.,.,TGTGCCATCAATCAGGGTTCAGATACGCAGTATTTT,CAINQGSDTQYF
TRBV7-8,TRBJ1-5,.,.,TGTGCCAGCAGTAAGTGGGGGCTACGCAATCAGCCCCAGCATTTT,CASSKWGLRNQPQHF
TRBV7-9,TRBJ2-7,TRBD1,.,TGTGCCAGCGGATGGGACAGCACCTACGAGCAGTACTTC,CASGWDSTYEQYF
TRBV7-8,TRBJ1-2,TRBD1,.,TGTGCCAGCAGCCACCAAGGGGACAGGGTGAGCTATGGCTACACCTTC,CASSHQGDRVSYGYTF
TRBV27,TRBJ2-7,.,few,TGTGCCAGCAGTTTCGGTCAGGGGTACGAGCAGTACTTC,CASSFGQGYEQYF
TRBV6-1,TRBJ1-5,TRBD1,.,TGTGCCAGCAGAACGCCGGGACAGGGGTGGTGGCCCCAGCATTTT,CASRTPGQGWWPQHF
TRBV2,TRBJ1-6,TRBD1,.,TGTGCCAGCAGTCGGACAGGGGGCCAGAGGTCCTATAATTCACCCCTCCACTTT,CASSRTGGQRSYNSPLHF
TRBV10-3,TRBJ1-1,.,.,TGTGCCATCAGTGAGTCAATGGGAGTGAACACTGAAGCTTTCTTT,CAISESMGVNTEAFF
TRBV7-8,TRBJ1-5,.,.,TGTGCCAGCAGCTCCACGGGGCAGCCCCAGCATTTT,CASSSTGQPQHF